This T cell receptor beta chain originates from a study of T cell changes during pregnancy in multiple sclerosis. V lost 0 bases to trimming and J lost 4 bases, with 13 bases between them. The CDR3 spans 16 residues. Germline loops: CDR1 PRHDT, CDR2 FYEKMQ (reference sequence). Generated by immunoSEQ multiplex PCR, the TCRdb table keeps only in-frame clones and is missing some. The sample records more than 25,000 clones, about nine tenths being singletons. The sequencing here drew on CD8+ T cells from peripheral blood mononuclear cells, taken in the first trimester of pregnancy. The chain links TRBV13 to TRBJ1-3, with D unresolved. The TCR was taken from a female donor with multiple sclerosis, enrolled in a pregnancy study. The CDR3 DNA reads TGTGCCAGCAGCTTAGGTCGAGGGTTGAACGGAAACACCATATATTTT. It is translated as CASSLGRGLNGNTIYF.